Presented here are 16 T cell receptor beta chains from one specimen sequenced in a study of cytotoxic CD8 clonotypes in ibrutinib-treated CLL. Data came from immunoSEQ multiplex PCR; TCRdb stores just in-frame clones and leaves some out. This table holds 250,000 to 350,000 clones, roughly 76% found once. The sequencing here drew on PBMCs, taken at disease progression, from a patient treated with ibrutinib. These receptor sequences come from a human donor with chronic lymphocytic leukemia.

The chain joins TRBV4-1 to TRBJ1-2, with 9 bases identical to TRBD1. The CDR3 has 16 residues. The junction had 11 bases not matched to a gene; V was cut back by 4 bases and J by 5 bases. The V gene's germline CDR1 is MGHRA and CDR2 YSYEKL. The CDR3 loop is CASSLHRQGDIYGYTF. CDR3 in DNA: TGCGCCAGCAGCCTTCACCGACAGGGGGACATATATGGCTACACCTTC.

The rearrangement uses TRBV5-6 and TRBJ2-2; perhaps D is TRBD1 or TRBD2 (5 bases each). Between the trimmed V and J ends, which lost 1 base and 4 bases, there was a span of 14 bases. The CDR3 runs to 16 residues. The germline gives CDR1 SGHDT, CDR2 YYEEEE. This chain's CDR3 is CASSLREWGRTGELFF. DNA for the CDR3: TGTGCCAGCAGCTTGAGGGAATGGGGACGCACCGGGGAGCTGTTTTTT.

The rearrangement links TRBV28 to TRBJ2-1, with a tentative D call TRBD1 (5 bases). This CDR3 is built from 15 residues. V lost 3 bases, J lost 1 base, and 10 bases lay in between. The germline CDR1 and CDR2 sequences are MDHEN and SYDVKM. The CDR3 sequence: CASSFIQESYNEQFF. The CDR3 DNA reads TGTGCCAGCAGTTTCATACAGGAATCCTACAATGAGCAGTTCTTC.

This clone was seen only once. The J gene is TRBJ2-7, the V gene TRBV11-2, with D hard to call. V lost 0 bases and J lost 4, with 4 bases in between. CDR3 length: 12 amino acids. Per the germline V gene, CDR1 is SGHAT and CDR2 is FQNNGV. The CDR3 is CASSLDLYEQYF. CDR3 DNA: TGTGCCAGCAGCTTAGATCTTTACGAGCAGTACTTC.

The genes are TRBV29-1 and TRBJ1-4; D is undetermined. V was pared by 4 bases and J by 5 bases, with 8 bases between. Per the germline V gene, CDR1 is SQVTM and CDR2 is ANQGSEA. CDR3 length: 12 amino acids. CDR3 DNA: TGCAGCGTTGGGCGGGTGAATGAAAAACTGTTTTTT. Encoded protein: CSVGRVNEKLFF.

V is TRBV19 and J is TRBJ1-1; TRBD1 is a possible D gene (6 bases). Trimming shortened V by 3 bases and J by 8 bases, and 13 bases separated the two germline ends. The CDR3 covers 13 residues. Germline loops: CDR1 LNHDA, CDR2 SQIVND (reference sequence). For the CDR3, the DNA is TGTGCCAGTAGTATTACCTTGACAGGCGAAGCTTTCTTT. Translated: CASSITLTGEAFF.

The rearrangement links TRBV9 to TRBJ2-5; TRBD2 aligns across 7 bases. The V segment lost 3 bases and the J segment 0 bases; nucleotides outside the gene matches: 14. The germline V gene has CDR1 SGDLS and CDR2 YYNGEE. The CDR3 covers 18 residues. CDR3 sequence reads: CASSALAEGGTYQETQYF. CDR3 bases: TGTGCCAGCAGCGCCCTAGCGGAAGGTGGAACGTACCAAGAGACCCAGTACTTC.

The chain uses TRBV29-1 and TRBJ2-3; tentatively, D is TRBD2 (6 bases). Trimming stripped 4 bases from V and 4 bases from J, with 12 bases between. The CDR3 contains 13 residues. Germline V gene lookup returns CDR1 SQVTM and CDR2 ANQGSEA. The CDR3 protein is CSVALALADTQYF. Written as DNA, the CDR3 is TGCAGCGTTGCACTAGCTTTGGCAGATACGCAGTATTTT.

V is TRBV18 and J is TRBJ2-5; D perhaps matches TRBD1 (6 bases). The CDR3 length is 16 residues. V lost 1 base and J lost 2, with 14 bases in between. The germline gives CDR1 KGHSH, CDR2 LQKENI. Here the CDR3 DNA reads TGTGCCAGCTCACCACAGTCCCTGAGGGGGCAAGAGACCCAGTACTTC. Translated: CASSPQSLRGQETQYF.

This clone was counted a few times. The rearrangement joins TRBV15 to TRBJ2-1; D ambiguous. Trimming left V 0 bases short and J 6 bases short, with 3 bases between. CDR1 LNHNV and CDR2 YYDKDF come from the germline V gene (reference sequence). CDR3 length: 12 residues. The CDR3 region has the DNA TGTGCCACCAGCAGAGACCTCAATGAGCAGTTCTTC. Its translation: CATSRDLNEQFF. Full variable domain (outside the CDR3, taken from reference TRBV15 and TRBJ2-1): DAMVIQNPRYQVTQFGKPVTLSCSQTLNHNVMYWYQQKSSQAPKLLFHYYDKDFNNEADTPDNFQSRRPNTSFCFLDIRSPGLGDTAMYLCATSRDLNEQFFGPGTRLTVL.

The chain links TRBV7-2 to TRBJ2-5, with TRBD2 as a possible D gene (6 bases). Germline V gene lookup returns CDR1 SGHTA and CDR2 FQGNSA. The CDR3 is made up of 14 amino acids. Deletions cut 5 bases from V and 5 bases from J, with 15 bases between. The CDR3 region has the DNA TGTGCCAGCAGCCCCCTGGGAGGCAGGGAGACCCAGTACTTC. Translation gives CASSPLGGRETQYF.

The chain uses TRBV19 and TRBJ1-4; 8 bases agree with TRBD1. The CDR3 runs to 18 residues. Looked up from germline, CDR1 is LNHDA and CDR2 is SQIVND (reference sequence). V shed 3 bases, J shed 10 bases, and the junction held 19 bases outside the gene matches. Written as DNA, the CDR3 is TGTGCCAGTAGTATTTGGTCGGCAGGGGGCGACCCTTCGGGAAAACTGTTTTTT. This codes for CASSIWSAGGDPSGKLFF.

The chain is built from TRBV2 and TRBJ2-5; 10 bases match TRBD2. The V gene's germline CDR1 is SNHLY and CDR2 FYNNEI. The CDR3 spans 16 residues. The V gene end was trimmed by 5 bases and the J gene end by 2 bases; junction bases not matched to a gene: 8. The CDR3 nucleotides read TGTGCCAGCAGTACCCCGCTACTAGCGGGACAAGAGACCCAGTACTTC. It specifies CASSTPLLAGQETQYF.

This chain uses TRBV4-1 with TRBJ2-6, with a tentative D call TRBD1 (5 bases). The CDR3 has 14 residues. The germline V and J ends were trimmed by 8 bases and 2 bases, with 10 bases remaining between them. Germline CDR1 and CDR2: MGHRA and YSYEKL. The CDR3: CASSRVAGANVLTF. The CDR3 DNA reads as TGCGCCAGCTCCAGGGTTGCTGGGGCCAACGTCCTGACTTTC.

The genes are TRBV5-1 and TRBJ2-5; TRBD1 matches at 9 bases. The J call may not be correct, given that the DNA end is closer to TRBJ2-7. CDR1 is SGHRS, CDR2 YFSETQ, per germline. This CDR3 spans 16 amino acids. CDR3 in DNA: TGCGCCAGCAGCACCCTACCGGGACAGGGATCCTACGAGCAGTACTTC. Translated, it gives CASSTLPGQGSYEQYF.

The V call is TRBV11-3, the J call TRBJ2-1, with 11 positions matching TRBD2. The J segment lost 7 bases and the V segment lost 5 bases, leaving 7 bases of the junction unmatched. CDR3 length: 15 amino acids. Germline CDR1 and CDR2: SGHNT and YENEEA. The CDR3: CASSPGRTSGNEQFF. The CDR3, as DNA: TGTGCCAGCAGCCCCGGCAGGACTAGCGGGAATGAGCAGTTCTTC. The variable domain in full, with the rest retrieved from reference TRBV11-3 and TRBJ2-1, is EAGVVQSPRYKIIEKKQPVAFWCNPISGHNTLYWYLQNLGQGPELLIRYENEEAVDDSQLPKDRFSAERLKGVDSTLKIQPAELGDSAVYLCASSPGRTSGNEQFFGPGTRLTVL.